Listed below are T cell receptor beta chains from one sample, sequenced in a study of cytomegalovirus exposure and HLA in healthy donors. Only in-frame clones appear in the TCRdb table, and some are missing; sequencing was by immunoSEQ multiplex PCR. The data contain fewer than 200,000 clones, roughly 75% of them singletons. The sequenced material came from PBMCs. Every receptor here comes from a female donor in good health and CMV-seronegative. CDR3s include the opening cysteine and the closing phenylalanine or tryptophan. The D gene is left open where the match is weak. Clone sizes are given selectively: once, few, many, or a class where the clone is expanded.

TRBD2,TRBJ2-7,TRBV7-2,.,TGTGCCAGCAGCTCCCCTCCTGGACTAGCGGAAATCTACGAGCAGTACTTC,CASSSPPGLAEIYEQYF
TRBD2,TRBJ2-5,TRBV7-8,.,TGTGCCAGCAGCTTGGGGACTAGCGGGAGGGACCCGGCGACCCAGTACTTC,CASSLGTSGRDPATQYF
.,TRBJ2-7,TRBV27,.,TGTGCCAGCAGTCAAACCGCCGGTTGGTACGAGCAGTACTTC,CASSQTAGWYEQYF
TRBD2,TRBJ2-5,TRBV5-4,.,TGTGCCAGCAGCTTGGAGGGCAGGGAGGGAGAGACCCAGTACTTC,CASSLEGREGETQYF
.,TRBJ1-1,TRBV5-4,.,TGTGCCAGCAGCAAAGGAGTTGGCACTGAAGCTTTCTTT,CASSKGVGTEAFF
.,TRBJ2-1,TRBV5-8,.,TGTGCCAACAGCTTGGGGCTATGGGGTTGGGAGCGTCGGGACAATGAGCAGTTCTTC,CANSLGLWGWERRDNEQFF
.,TRBJ1-3,TRBV6-1,.,TGTGCCAGCAGTGAATGGGCAGTCCGAAGCTCTGGAAACACCATATATTTT,CASSEWAVRSSGNTIYF
.,TRBJ1-1,TRBV4-1,.,TGCGCCAGCAGCCAAGATCTGGCAGGGAAAGCTTTCTTT,CASSQDLAGKAFF
.,TRBJ1-5,TRBV23-1,.,TGCGCCAGCAGTCAAGCTACAGGGAGAATCAATCAGCCCCAGCATTTT,CASSQATGRINQPQHF
TRBD2,TRBJ2-1,TRBV11-3,.,TGTGCCAGCAGCTTAGGTGGGACTAGCATTTTAAATGAGCAGTTCTTC,CASSLGGTSILNEQFF
TRBD2,TRBJ2-3,TRBV5-8,.,TGTGCCAGCAGCTTGCGGGCGGGAGCATCAGATACGCAGTATTTT,CASSLRAGASDTQYF
TRBD1,TRBJ2-7,TRBV2,.,TGTGCCAGCAGTGAATTACGTGACAGGGGAATTTACGAGCAGTACTTC,CASSELRDRGIYEQYF
.,TRBJ1-2,TRBV5-1,once,TGCGCCAGCAGCCTGGAACAGGCTAACTATGGCTACACCTTC,CASSLEQANYGYTF
.,TRBJ2-7,TRBV2,.,TGTGCCAGCAGTGATCATGGGCAGGGCTACGAGCAGTACTTC,CASSDHGQGYEQYF
TRBD2,TRBJ2-2,TRBV27,.,TGTGCCAGCAGCCTCGGACTAGCGGTTAACACCGGGGAGCTGTTTTTT,CASSLGLAVNTGELFF
TRBD2,TRBJ2-7,TRBV18,.,TGTGCCAGCTCACCGGGGGGGACCCTGGAGCAGTACTTC,CASSPGGTLEQYF
.,TRBJ1-1,TRBV13,.,TGTGCCAGCAGCCCCGGAAAGGGCAGGGTAGCTGAAGCTTTCTTT,CASSPGKGRVAEAFF